This T cell receptor (beta chain) emerged from a study of Graves' ophthalmopathy and Graves' hyperthyroidism. Researchers took RNA transcripts and amplified TCR beta CDR3 regions from them. Second-round multiplex PCR came after a first-round RT-PCR that employed HTBI primers. Using its own MiXCR run on the multiplex PCR reads, TCRdb lists one record per CDR3 protein. This table holds 650,000 to 900,000 distinct CDR3 sequences, 35% to 50% found once. V was pared by 0 bases and J by 4 bases, with 7 bases between. Germline V gives CDR1 SGDLS, CDR2 YYNGEE. The CDR3 is 14 residues long. Sequenced: peripheral blood. The chain uses TRBV9 and TRBJ2-2; a weak D match, TRBD2 (6 bases). This clonotype was obtained from an adult man with Graves' ophthalmopathy. CDR3 loop: CASSVVGGTGELFF. CDR3 nucleotide sequence: TGTGCCAGCAGCGTAGTGGGGGGCACCGGGGAGCTGTTTTTT.